The 21 T cell receptor beta chains below come from one sample, sequenced in a study of cytomegalovirus exposure and HLA in healthy donors. PCR involved 60 Vbeta and 13 Jbeta primers. The repertoire was sequenced with immunoSEQ multiplex PCR; TCRdb's copy has only in-frame clones and lacks some. The sample yields over 100,000 clones, roughly 66% seen once. Sequencing was performed on PBMCs. These receptors all come from a woman younger than 45 in good health and CMV-seronegative.

The rearrangement uses TRBV19 and TRBJ2-5, with 10 positions matching TRBD2. V shed 6 bases, J shed 2 bases, and the junction held 9 bases outside the gene matches. The germline V gene encodes CDR1 LNHDA and CDR2 SQIVND (reference sequence). This CDR3 has 16 residues. The CDR3 protein is CASSPAGGPGQETQYF. The CDR3 DNA is TGTGCCAGTAGCCCAGCGGGAGGGCCGGGTCAAGAGACCCAGTACTTC. Complete variable domain (other parts from reference TRBV19 and TRBJ2-5): DGGITQSPKYLFRKEGQNVTLSCEQNLNHDAMYWYRQDPGQGLRLIYYSQIVNDFQKGDIAEGYSVSREKKESFPLTVTSAQKNPTAFYLCASSPAGGPGQETQYFGPGTRLLVL.

This chain's CDR3 is CASSLYDRANTEAFF. In nucleotides, the CDR3 is TGTGCCAGCAGCTTGTATGACAGAGCAAACACTGAAGCTTTCTTT. The genes are TRBV5-6 and TRBJ1-1; tentative D call: TRBD1 (5 bases). This CDR3 region has 15 residues. Germline V CDR1 and CDR2: SGHDT, YYEEEE. V was clipped by 1 base and J by 2 bases, with 12 bases between them. The full variable domain, with the rest looked up from reference TRBV5-6 and TRBJ1-1, is DAGVTQSPTHLIKTRGQQVTLRCSPKSGHDTVSWYQQALGQGPQFIFQYYEEEERQRGNFPDRFSGHQFPNYSSELNVNALLLGDSALYLCASSLYDRANTEAFFGQGTRLTVV.

A few counts support this clone. V and J are TRBV19 and TRBJ2-7, with 7 positions matching TRBD1. Germline V lookup: CDR1 LNHDA, CDR2 SQIVND (reference sequence). The CDR3 spans 13 residues. The V segment lost 6 bases and the J segment 0 bases; nucleotides outside the gene matches: 2. CDR3 sequence: CASRGQSSYEQYF. The DNA for the CDR3 is TGTGCCAGTAGGGGACAGTCCTCCTACGAGCAGTACTTC.

V usage is TRBV4-1 and J usage is TRBJ2-7, with D maybe TRBD1 (6 bases). Deletions cut 0 bases from V and 4 bases from J, with 16 bases between. The CDR3 sequence is 16 residues long. The V gene's germline CDR1 is MGHRA and CDR2 YSYEKL. The chain's CDR3 is CASSQDRTGSGYEQYF. For the CDR3, the DNA is TGCGCCAGCAGCCAAGATCGCACAGGGTCGGGGTACGAGCAGTACTTC.

CDR3 sequence: CASSQASSGRAADTQYF. CDR3 sequence (DNA): TGCGCCAGCAGCCAAGCTTCTAGCGGGAGGGCCGCTGATACGCAGTATTTT. The chain combines TRBV4-1 with TRBJ2-3; TRBD2 matches 12 bases. After removal of 1 base from V and 6 bases from J, the junction contained 8 bases not matched to a gene. The length of the CDR3 is 17 residues. Germline V gives CDR1 MGHRA, CDR2 YSYEKL.

J is TRBJ2-2 and V is TRBV2, with a weak D call TRBD1 (5 bases). Germline assignment: CDR1 SNHLY and CDR2 FYNNEI. Trimming stripped 2 bases from V and 6 bases from J, with 16 bases between. The CDR3 loop spans 16 amino acids. CDR3 in DNA: TGTGCCAGCAGTGAAAATGAAGGGGTTTTCGCCGGGGAGCTGTTTTTT. Protein: CASSENEGVFAGELFF.

This clone showed up just a few times. This chain's CDR3 is CASSLNLGLAGNYEQYF. The CDR3 DNA reads as TGTGCCAGCAGCTTGAATTTAGGACTAGCGGGAAACTACGAGCAGTACTTC. The chain recombines TRBV5-6 with TRBJ2-7, with 12 positions matching TRBD2. The CDR3 has 17 amino acids. V shed 1 base and J 3 bases; nucleotides not matched to a gene: 8. Germline values: CDR1 SGHDT, CDR2 YYEEEE.

Here the CDR3 reads CASSAGQGIGSGNTIYF. The CDR3 nucleotides read TGTGCCAGCAGCGCGGGACAGGGGATCGGCTCTGGAAACACCATATATTTT. The chain links TRBV9 to TRBJ1-3; 10 bases agree with TRBD1. J was trimmed by 0 bases and V by 3 bases; bases with no gene match: 6. Germline CDR1 is SGDLS and CDR2 is YYNGEE. The CDR3 is 17 amino acids. Together with reference TRBV9 and TRBJ1-3, the CDR3 gives the full variable domain: DSGVTQTPKHLITATGQRVTLRCSPRSGDLSVYWYQQSLDQGLQFLIQYYNGEERAKGNILERFSAQQFPDLHSELNLSSLELGDSALYFCASSAGQGIGSGNTIYFGEGSWLTVV.

The V gene is TRBV9, the J gene TRBJ2-1, with 8 bases identical to TRBD2. CDR3 length: 15 amino acids. Germline V gene data show CDR1 as SGDLS and CDR2 as YYNGEE. V shed 1 base, J shed 8 bases, and the junction held 8 bases outside the gene matches. This CDR3 reads CASSVSFSGNYEQFF. DNA of the CDR3: TGTGCCAGCAGCGTATCGTTTAGCGGGAACTATGAGCAGTTCTTC.

The rearrangement links TRBV6-5 to TRBJ1-1; D might be TRBD1 (6 bases). The ends were cut back, 0 bases at V and 11 bases at J, with 13 bases in the middle. Germline V gene lookup returns CDR1 MNHEY and CDR2 SVGAGI. There are 13 residues in the CDR3. The CDR3 nucleotides read TGTGCCAGCAGTTACTCAGGGGGACACGAGGCTTTCTTT. As protein: CASSYSGGHEAFF.

The CDR3 protein is CASRRNTGFSNQEAFF. CDR3 DNA: TGTGCCAGCAGACGTAACACAGGGTTTAGTAATCAGGAAGCTTTCTTT. The chain has TRBV11-2 and TRBJ1-1; D may be TRBD1 (6 bases). The CDR3 extends over 16 amino acids. CDR1 is SGHAT and CDR2 is FQNNGV in the germline V gene. With 6 bases removed from V and 8 bases from J, the gap between germline ends came to 25 bases.

This chain links TRBV28 with TRBJ2-5, with 7 bases identical to TRBD1. The CDR3 is 14 amino acids. CDR1 is MDHEN and CDR2 is SYDVKM in the germline V gene. V dropped 6 bases and J dropped 2; count of bases not matched to a gene: 6. CDR3 amino acids: CASSQGTVQETQYF. The CDR3 nucleotides are TGTGCCAGCAGCCAGGGGACAGTACAAGAGACCCAGTACTTC.

This clone was seen more than once but under ten times. This rearrangement joins TRBV11-3 to TRBJ1-1, with D possibly matching TRBD1 (6 bases). Germline V gives CDR1 SGHNT, CDR2 YENEEA. This CDR3 has 14 residues. V lost 0 bases to trimming and J lost 5 bases, with 10 bases between them. The CDR3, as DNA: TGTGCCAGCAGCTTAGATGGCAGGGGTACTGAAGCTTTCTTT. Encoded protein: CASSLDGRGTEAFF.

This clone showed up just a few times. Here the CDR3 DNA reads TGCGCCAGCAGTGAGCTGACAGCCTCTACAGATACGCAGTATTTT. Its protein is CASSELTASTDTQYF. The rearrangement joins TRBV10-2 to TRBJ2-3, with D possibly being TRBD1 (5 bases). V lost 2 bases, J lost 3 bases, and 12 bases lay in between. The CDR3 has 15 residues. Germline CDR1 is WSHSY and CDR2 is SAAADI.

This clone has just a few counts. The chain is built from TRBV6-6 and TRBJ1-5, with D uncertain. Germline-derived CDR1 and CDR2 are MNHNY and SVGAGI (reference sequence). There are 13 residues in the CDR3. V lost 0 bases, J lost 5 bases, and 5 bases lay in between. In DNA, the CDR3 is TGTGCCAGCAGTTACTCAGAGGATCAGCCCCAGCATTTT. This gives the protein CASSYSEDQPQHF.

The gene calls are TRBV5-1 and TRBJ2-7; 7 positions match TRBD2. Germline CDR1 is SGHRS and CDR2 is YFSETQ. CDR3 size: 16 residues. After removal of 4 bases from V and 1 base from J, the junction contained 11 bases not matched to a gene. The CDR3 nucleotides are TGCGCCAGCAGCAGAGCTGAGTCGGGGGGATCCTACGAGCAGTACTTC. It encodes CASSRAESGGSYEQYF.

For the CDR3, the DNA is TGCGCCAGCAGCTGGGACAGGGAAACTGAAGCTTTCTTT. Its translation: CASSWDRETEAFF. The V and J genes are TRBV4-1 and TRBJ1-1; 9 bases fit TRBD1. From germline, CDR1 is MGHRA and CDR2 YSYEKL. V lost 5 bases to trimming and J lost 5 bases; unmatched junction nucleotides: 3. The CDR3 contains 13 residues.

The J gene is TRBJ2-7, the V gene TRBV6-1, with 7 positions matching TRBD1. The V gene's germline CDR1 is MNHNS and CDR2 SASEGT. Germline trimming cut 4 bases from V and 3 bases from J; bases unmatched to any gene: 6. This CDR3 comprises 14 residues. CDR3 nucleotides: TGTGCCAGCAGTGCTGGACCAGGGGGCTACGAGCAGTACTTC. This encodes CASSAGPGGYEQYF.

The V gene is TRBV9, the J gene TRBJ2-5; TRBD2 matches 8 bases. Per germline, CDR1 SGDLS and CDR2 YYNGEE. V lost 4 bases to trimming and J lost 1 base; unmatched junction nucleotides: 9. CDR3 length: 16 amino acids. The CDR3, as DNA: TGTGCCAGCAGCCCAGTGGGCACTAGCGGCCAAGAGACCCAGTACTTC. Translated, it gives CASSPVGTSGQETQYF.

A single count supports this clone. This rearrangement joins TRBV7-2 to TRBJ2-7; TRBD2 matches at 7 bases. V lost 1 base and J lost 4; bases outside the gene matches: 4. The CDR3 contains 14 residues. Germline-derived CDR1 and CDR2 are SGHTA and FQGNSA. The DNA for the CDR3 is TGTGCCAGCAGCTTAGGGGGGGGAGCGTACGAGCAGTACTTC. Protein sequence: CASSLGGGAYEQYF. Using reference TRBV7-2 and TRBJ2-7 for the parts outside the CDR3, the full variable domain is GAGVSQSPSNKVTEKGKDVELRCDPISGHTALYWYRQSLGQGLEFLIYFQGNSAPDKSGLPSDRFSAERTGGSVSTLTIQRTQQEDSAVYLCASSLGGGAYEQYFGPGTRLTVT.

This clone was detected only once. The V call is TRBV7-2, the J call TRBJ2-2; 8 positions agree with TRBD2. J was trimmed by 5 bases and V by 5 bases; bases with no gene match: 7. Germline V lookup: CDR1 SGHTA, CDR2 FQGNSA. This CDR3 is built from 15 residues. The CDR3 DNA is TGTGCCAGCAGCGCCAGCGGGAGAAGGACCGGGGAGCTGTTTTTT. Translation: CASSASGRRTGELFF.